These 19 T cell receptor beta chains were all obtained from the same sample, sequenced in a study of blood T cells in healthy people across ages. Then a second PCR, running about 6 to 12 cycles, was carried out with a sample-barcoded 5' primer and a J-beta primer mix. TCRdb ran MiXCR on the 5' RACE reads and lists one entry per CDR3 protein. The sample comprises 1.5 million to 2 million distinct CDR3 sequences, roughly two fifths of which are singletons, and 23% rests with the top ten. The sequenced sample was blood. Every receptor here comes from a human donor in good health.

The chain employs TRBV12-3 or TRBV12-4 and TRBJ2-1; 9 bases agree with TRBD1. The CDR3 covers 13 residues. Trimming removed 6 bases from V and 7 bases from J; junction bases left unmatched: 4. The CDR3 sequence: CASRQGARNEQFF. The DNA of the CDR3 is TGTGCCAGCAGACAGGGGGCGCGTAATGAGCAGTTCTTC.

This clonotype turned up a few times. The gene calls are TRBV20-1 and TRBJ1-5; a possible D gene is TRBD1 (5 bases). The CDR3 runs 13 residues. Trimming removed 6 bases from V and 5 bases from J, with 14 bases in between. CDR1 and CDR2 (germline): DFQATT, SNEGSKA (reference sequence). The chain's CDR3 is CSASGGADQPQHF. In DNA form, the CDR3 reads TGCAGTGCGTCAGGAGGGGCCGATCAGCCCCAGCATTTT.

V gene TRBV28 combines with J gene TRBJ1-2; D might be TRBD1 (5 bases). The CDR3 runs 14 residues. Trimming left V 1 base short and J 4 bases short, with 10 bases between. CDR1 and CDR2 from the germline V gene are MDHEN and SYDVKM. The CDR3 protein is CASSLSADSYGYTF. The CDR3, as DNA: TGTGCCAGCAGTTTATCCGCCGACAGCTATGGCTACACCTTC.

This clonotype is a singleton in its sample. The chain is built from TRBV20-1 and TRBJ1-1; D may be TRBD1 (5 bases). The CDR3 runs to 15 residues. V was trimmed by 0 bases and J by 2 bases, leaving 13 bases between them. The V gene's germline CDR1 is DFQATT and CDR2 SNEGSKA (reference sequence). The CDR3 nucleotides are TGCAGTGCTAGAGATCCGGGACGGGCAAACACTGAAGCTTTCTTT. Protein sequence: CSARDPGRANTEAFF.

The table lists this clonotype with a few counts. The chain employs TRBV5-1 and TRBJ2-1; TRBD1 aligns across 9 bases. Losses at the gene ends were 3 bases for V and 8 bases for J; bases not matched to a gene: 9. The CDR3 is 15 amino acids. CDR1 and CDR2 (germline): SGHRS, YFSETQ. The CDR3: CASSSGTGLFHEQFF. The CDR3 bases are TGCGCCAGCAGCTCCGGGACAGGGCTTTTCCATGAGCAGTTCTTC.

The chain carries TRBV6-6 and TRBJ2-7; D is undetermined. This CDR3 is 14 amino acids long. The V and J ends lost 7 bases and 3 bases respectively, with 16 bases between them. In germline, CDR1 is MNHNY, CDR2 SVGAGI (reference sequence). The chain's CDR3 is CASNPTRRVYEQYF. The DNA for the CDR3 is TGTGCCAGCAATCCAACCCGACGGGTCTACGAGCAGTACTTC.

This clonotype was recorded at least ten times. The rearrangement links TRBV7-2 to TRBJ2-7; D remains ambiguous. Deletions cut 5 bases from V and 2 bases from J, with 13 bases between. The length of the CDR3 is 14 residues. Germline CDR1 SGHTA, CDR2 FQGNSA. This chain's CDR3 is CASSPQQITYEQYF. The CDR3 nucleotides are TGTGCCAGCAGCCCTCAACAGATTACCTACGAGCAGTACTTC.

V usage is TRBV30 and J usage is TRBJ2-4, with TRBD1 matching over 11 bases. The last part of the DNA fits TRBJ2-7 better; the J call may be wrong. The CDR3 length is 13 residues. CDR1 and CDR2 from the germline V gene are GTSNPN and SVGIG (reference sequence). In nucleotides, the CDR3 is TGTGCCTGGGCAACCGGGACAGGGGGCGAGCAGTACTTC. This gives the protein CAWATGTGGEQYF.

This clonotype was counted between two and nine times. The chain employs TRBV27 and TRBJ1-5; maybe TRBD1 (6 bases). V was cut by 7 bases and J by 9 bases, with 19 bases left in between. The CDR3 loop spans 14 amino acids. Germline V gene sequence: CDR1 MNHEY, CDR2 SMNVEV (reference sequence). The CDR3 DNA reads TGTGCCAGCACCTTGAGGACAGCCGAGGTGCCCCAGCATTTT. Translated: CASTLRTAEVPQHF.

The chain joins TRBV29-1 to TRBJ2-7; possibly TRBD2 for D (6 bases). Between the trimmed V and J ends, which lost 0 bases and 3 bases, there was a span of 21 bases. Germline assignment: CDR1 SQVTM and CDR2 ANQGSEA. CDR3 length: 17 amino acids. The CDR3 coding sequence is TGCAGCGTTGAAGACGCCTTGGGGGACGGGGGTGTCTACGAGCAGTACTTC. Protein: CSVEDALGDGGVYEQYF.

The V call is TRBV12-3 or TRBV12-4, the J call TRBJ1-5; no clear D. Trimming left V 6 bases short and J 7 bases short, with 13 bases between. This CDR3 is built from 13 residues. The CDR3 reads CASRRVETQPQHF. The CDR3 DNA is TGTGCCAGCAGGCGGGTGGAGACGCAGCCCCAGCATTTT.

The chain uses TRBV27 and TRBJ2-3; D is undetermined. This CDR3 spans 14 amino acids. The germline V gene encodes CDR1 MNHEY and CDR2 SMNVEV (reference sequence). V was trimmed by 7 bases and J by 0 bases, leaving 11 bases between them. CDR3 sequence (DNA): TGTGCCAGCAAGGCACTTTCTAGCACAGATACGCAGTATTTT. It is translated as CASKALSSTDTQYF.

In regard to this clonotype: With a much larger clone just one base away, this may be a read error. The V and J genes are TRBV5-1 and TRBJ2-4, with D perhaps matching TRBD1 (7 bases). The assigned J gene may be wrong: the sequence end matches TRBJ2-7 better. The CDR3 sequence is 15 residues long. CDR1 and CDR2 from the germline V gene are SGHRS and YFSETQ. The CDR3 protein is CASCLGGQFSYEQYF. The CDR3 DNA reads as TGCGCCAGCTGCTTGGGGGGACAGTTTTCCTACGAGCAGTACTTC.

The V and J genes are TRBV12-3 or TRBV12-4 and TRBJ2-7; D unclear. The CDR3 is 14 residues long. The V end lost 4 bases, the J end lost 1 base, and 11 bases lay between the germline ends. CDR3 sequence (DNA): TGTGCCAGCAGTTCGACTGTCCCTTCCTACGAGCAGTACTTC. As protein: CASSSTVPSYEQYF.

This clonotype was counted between two and nine times. This chain joins TRBV12-3 or TRBV12-4 and TRBJ1-4; D perhaps matches TRBD1 (6 bases). The V end lost 7 bases, the J end lost 5 bases, and 14 bases lay between the germline ends. The CDR3 totals 14 residues. Written as DNA, the CDR3 is TGTGCCAGCACCAGGACAGTGGAAAATGAAAAACTGTTTTTT. Amino acid sequence: CASTRTVENEKLFF.

The rearrangement uses TRBV6-5 and TRBJ2-2, with unresolved D. CDR1 is MNHEY and CDR2 is SVGAGI in the germline V gene. Trimming shortened V by 2 bases and J by 6 bases, and 10 bases separated the two germline ends. The CDR3 has 14 amino acids. CDR3 in DNA: TGTGCCAGCAGTTACCTCCTCCAGGCCGGGGAGCTGTTTTTT. Translated, it gives CASSYLLQAGELFF.

J is TRBJ1-5 and V is TRBV4-1, with no clear D. This CDR3 contains 15 residues. V was trimmed by 3 bases and J by 11 bases, leaving 20 bases between them. Germline values: CDR1 MGHRA, CDR2 YSYEKL. CDR3 DNA sequence: TGCGCCAGCAGCCAGGTTGACACCGGCGGTTTGGCCCAGCATTTT. The encoded protein is CASSQVDTGGLAQHF.

The V call is TRBV11-2, the J call TRBJ2-3, with D maybe TRBD1 (5 bases). With 1 base removed from V and 5 bases from J, the gap between germline ends came to 10 bases. This CDR3 has 14 residues. Germline V gives CDR1 SGHAT, CDR2 FQNNGV. The CDR3 DNA reads as TGTGCCAGCAGCTTAGCTCAGGGTTTAGATACGCAGTATTTT. Translating it yields CASSLAQGLDTQYF.

The chain uses TRBV21-1 and TRBJ2-7; the table calls TRBD1, which could not be checked here. The J call may be faulty, since TRBJ2-5 better matches the DNA end. TRBV21-1 is recorded as a pseudogene. The CDR3 is made up of 15 amino acids. The CDR3 sequence: CASSKALGHPGTQYF. CDR3 coding DNA: TGTGCCAGCAGCAAAGCGCTCGGGCACCCGGGGACCCAGTACTTC.